The sequence of this T cell receptor beta chain was determined in a study of control samples from healthy donors and cancer patients. This clone is a singleton in its sample. Per germline, CDR1 SNHLY and CDR2 FYNNEI. The V end was cut by 5 bases, the J end by 2 bases, with 13 bases between. The CDR3 sequence is 15 residues long. Produced via immunoSEQ multiplex PCR; TCRdb's table is partial and in-frame only. The table lists some 87,000 clones, 91% of them singletons. Sequencing was performed on blood. V is TRBV2 and J is TRBJ1-5; D remains ambiguous. The receptor was derived from a man aged 25 to 40 in good health. The CDR3 nucleotides read TGTGCCAGCAGTCAAGGGAAGATAGGCAATCAGCCCCAGCATTTT. This codes for CASSQGKIGNQPQHF. Variable domain in full (rest from reference TRBV2 and TRBJ1-5): EPEVTQTPSHQVTQMGQEVILRCVPISNHLYFYWYRQILGQKVEFLVSFYNNEISEKSEIFDDQFSVERPDGSNFTLKIRSTKLEDSAMYFCASSQGKIGNQPQHFGDGTRLSIL.